The 17 T cell receptor beta chains in this list originate from one sample, sequenced in a study of cytomegalovirus exposure and HLA in healthy donors. The PCR had 60 Vbeta and 13 Jbeta primers. The table came from immunoSEQ multiplex PCR; TCRdb's copy has only in-frame clones and leaves some out. This sample yields over 200,000 clones, of which around 88% are seen a single time; more than 0.8% belongs to the top ten. Sequencing was performed on PBMCs. Receptors were obtained from a woman between 18 and 29 years old in good health and CMV-seronegative.

V usage is TRBV11-2 and J usage is TRBJ2-7, with 7 bases identical to TRBD2. The trim removed 2 bases at V and 1 base at J, leaving 8 bases unmatched. Germline values: CDR1 SGHAT, CDR2 FQNNGV. This CDR3 is 16 amino acids long. This CDR3 reads CASSLNPLAASYEQYF. CDR3 bases: TGTGCCAGCAGCTTAAACCCGCTAGCGGCTTCCTACGAGCAGTACTTC.

This sequence joins TRBV11-3 and TRBJ1-1, with D unresolved. There are 11 residues in the CDR3. Germline CDR1 is SGHNT and CDR2 is YENEEA. Trimming removed 3 bases at V and 10 bases at J, with 9 bases between. CDR3 region: CASSFAGRAFF. The CDR3 coding sequence is TGTGCCAGCAGCTTCGCAGGTAGAGCTTTCTTT.

The count of this clone is one. V is TRBV6-5 and J is TRBJ1-2, with TRBD1 identical over 7 bases. CDR3 size: 14 residues. In germline, CDR1 is MNHEY, CDR2 SVGAGI. The V segment lost 0 bases and the J segment 8 bases; nucleotides outside the gene matches: 6. This chain's CDR3 is CASSYSEGADGYTF. The CDR3 coding sequence is TGTGCCAGCAGTTACTCTGAGGGGGCGGACGGCTACACCTTC.

The rearrangement links TRBV6-5 to TRBJ1-6; D is perhaps TRBD1 (5 bases). V was pared by 5 bases and J by 10 bases, with 15 bases between. From germline, CDR1 is MNHEY and CDR2 SVGAGI. This CDR3 region has 14 residues. The CDR3 region is CASSRTAGESPLHF. For the CDR3, the DNA is TGTGCCAGCAGTCGTACGGCGGGGGAATCACCCCTCCACTTT.

The genes are TRBV6-6 and TRBJ1-2; 7 bases fit TRBD1. The CDR3 sequence is 13 residues long. V dropped 6 bases and J dropped 8; count of bases not matched to a gene: 9. Per the germline V gene, CDR1 is MNHNY and CDR2 is SVGAGI (reference sequence). The CDR3 region is CASRRQGRNGYTF. In DNA, the CDR3 is TGTGCCAGCAGACGACAGGGTCGCAACGGCTACACCTTC.

The count of this clone is one. This chain connects TRBV6-5 to TRBJ1-5, with D uncertain. Looked up from germline, CDR1 is MNHEY and CDR2 is SVGAGI. The CDR3 has 16 residues. Trimming removed 2 bases at V and 7 bases at J, with 18 bases between. CDR3 residues: CASSYPGTRGGQPQHF. Here the CDR3 DNA reads TGTGCCAGCAGTTACCCCGGAACGCGGGGAGGCCAGCCCCAGCATTTT.

V usage is TRBV15 and J usage is TRBJ2-5; the match to TRBD1 covers 8 bases. V shed 1 base, J shed 5 bases, and the junction held 6 bases outside the gene matches. Germline lookup yields CDR1 LNHNV and CDR2 YYDKDF (reference sequence). The CDR3 is 15 amino acids. CDR3 nucleotide sequence: TGTGCCACCAGCAGAGCGACAGGGGCGTGGGAGACCCAGTACTTC. It specifies CATSRATGAWETQYF.

The CDR3 coding sequence is TGTGCCAGCACCGAACAGAGTTTACTTGGTGGCTACACCTTC. Translating it yields CASTEQSLLGGYTF. The chain has TRBV7-9 and TRBJ1-2; D is uncertain. V lost 7 bases to trimming and J lost 7 bases, with 19 bases between them. The CDR3 runs to 14 residues. CDR1 and CDR2 from the germline V gene are SEHNR and FQNEAQ (reference sequence).

The chain employs TRBV19 and TRBJ2-1; 8 positions agree with TRBD2. This CDR3 has 17 residues. After removal of 0 bases from V and 2 bases from J, the junction contained 6 bases not matched to a gene. Germline V lookup: CDR1 LNHDA, CDR2 SQIVND (reference sequence). CDR3: CASSIDWGAGAYNEQFF. The CDR3 region has the DNA TGTGCCAGTAGTATAGATTGGGGAGCGGGGGCCTACAATGAGCAGTTCTTC.

The CDR3 spells CASSQESSGSWSDTQYF. The CDR3 DNA follows: TGCGCCAGCAGCCAAGAATCTAGCGGGAGTTGGTCAGATACGCAGTATTTT. The genes are TRBV4-3 and TRBJ2-3; 10 nucleotides line up with TRBD2. Trimming at V came to 0 bases and at J to 4 bases, leaving 7 bases not matched to a gene. There are 17 residues in the CDR3. Germline V lookup: CDR1 LGHNA, CDR2 YSLEER.

The chain recombines TRBV11-3 with TRBJ2-1; D not certain. V was cut by 5 bases and J by 1 base, with 6 bases left in between. The V gene's germline CDR1 is SGHNT and CDR2 YENEEA. The CDR3 is made up of 13 amino acids. For the CDR3, the DNA is TGTGCCAGCAGCGTCAAATCCTACAATGAGCAGTTCTTC. It codes for CASSVKSYNEQFF.

A few counts support this clone. CDR3 in DNA: TGTGCCGCAGCTCGGGACAGGGGGCTCAATGAGCAGTTCTTC. Amino acid sequence: CAAARDRGLNEQFF. The genes are TRBV6-5 and TRBJ2-1; TRBD1 matches at 12 bases. V was clipped by 11 bases and J by 6 bases; unmatched bases: 8. The germline V gene has CDR1 MNHEY and CDR2 SVGAGI. This CDR3 region has 14 residues.

The chain joins TRBV10-2 to TRBJ2-7; 10 bases are shared with TRBD1. The V gene's germline CDR1 is WSHSY and CDR2 SAAADI. There are 14 residues in the CDR3. V shed 6 bases, J shed 6 bases, and the junction held 8 bases outside the gene matches. The CDR3 nucleotides read TGCGCCAGCAGACCGGGACAGGGGAGCCTCGAGCAGTACTTC. It codes for CASRPGQGSLEQYF.

The chain couples TRBV4-3 to TRBJ1-2; no firm D call. The CDR3 consists of 15 residues. V was shortened by 0 bases and J by 2 bases, with 10 bases between the two germline ends. CDR1 and CDR2 (germline): LGHNA, YSLEER. CDR3 protein: CASSQEQVPNYGYTF. CDR3 nucleotides: TGCGCCAGCAGCCAAGAACAAGTACCAAACTATGGCTACACCTTC.

The CDR3 bases are TGTGCCAGCAGCCGGAGGGATAGGGGCCATAATTCACCCCTCCACTTT. Protein sequence: CASSRRDRGHNSPLHF. The genes are TRBV5-6 and TRBJ1-6; weak D call: TRBD1 (5 bases). The germline CDR1 and CDR2 sequences are SGHDT and YYEEEE. V lost 4 bases to trimming and J lost 5 bases, with 16 bases between them. The CDR3 spans 16 residues.

This chain joins TRBV6-1 and TRBJ2-5, with 9 bases aligning to TRBD2. Germline V gene lookup returns CDR1 MNHNS and CDR2 SASEGT. V gave up 1 base and J gave up 0 bases; unmatched junction bases: 6. The CDR3 totals 17 residues. CDR3 coding DNA: TGTGCCAGCAGTGAAGGTCGGCTAGCGGGATACCAAGAGACCCAGTACTTC. It yields the protein CASSEGRLAGYQETQYF.

This rearrangement joins TRBV6-5 to TRBJ2-1; 9 bases map to TRBD1. J was trimmed by 4 bases and V by 6 bases; bases with no gene match: 4. Per the germline V gene, CDR1 is MNHEY and CDR2 is SVGAGI. The CDR3 runs 14 residues. The CDR3 region is CASRLDRGYNEQFF. CDR3 sequence (DNA): TGTGCCAGCAGATTAGACAGGGGGTACAATGAGCAGTTCTTC.